This TCR beta chain was captured by sequencing in a study of regulatory T cells in long-lasting Graves disease. V lost 6 bases, J lost 0 bases, and 6 bases lay in between. The CDR3 length is 13 residues. CDR1 and CDR2 (germline): MNHEY, SMNVEV (reference sequence). Documented time point: newly diagnosed GD, antithyroid drugs for less than 3 months. PBMC RNA served as the TCR library source. Investigators prepared the TCR beta libraries by applying iRepertoire HTBI primers and Arm-PCR of CDR3 regions. TCRdb itself ran the multiplex PCR reads through MiXCR, one entry per CDR3 protein. Here the sample spans roughly 510,000 distinct CDR3 sequences, about 15% being singletons. This clonotype was seen many times. The sample was also reused in another study, on T cells in Graves' hyperthyroidism and ophthalmopathy. That source adds: The HTBI primer set was used in a first-round RT-PCR of the TCR CDR3.

The material was peripheral blood mononuclear cells (PBMCs), obtained at new diagnosis, from a patient treated with antithyroid drugs. This sequence originates from a man between 18 and 35 years old with Graves disease. The chain uses TRBV27 and TRBJ1-5; no firm D call. The CDR3 here is CASRLYSNQPQHF. The CDR3 nucleotides are TGTGCCAGCAGACTATATAGCAATCAGCCCCAGCATTTT.